The subject of this entry is one T cell receptor beta chain. These data come from a study of blood T cell repertoires in COVID-19. Study in general: Italy, Spain and the United States were the sources of the convalescent and acute COVID-19 samples. Nucleic acid was either cDNA or gDNA, and it came from T cells, B-cell-depleted T cells, or PBMCs.

The CDR3 contains 18 residues. The germline V gene encodes CDR1 LNHNV and CDR2 YYDKDF (reference sequence). Unmatched junction bases numbered 14, after V lost 1 base and J lost 7 bases. The authors' processing: Estimation of nucleated cell counts was performed using reference gene primer amplification. Using immunoSEQ multiplex PCR, the repertoire was profiled, and TCRdb retains in-frame clones only, with some absent. Clone size and V and J calls were adopted from that table, with D and trimming inferred from the DNA. The table includes 200,000 to 300,000 clones, 85% detected once. The chain employs TRBV15 and TRBJ2-1, with TRBD1 identical over 9 bases. The source material was peripheral blood. This TCR came from a man aged 45 to 65 with COVID-19, enrolled during active disease. CDR3 in DNA: TGTGCCACCAGCAGAGGGGGGCCTAACAGGGGGCCACGGAATGAGCAGTTCTTC. It encodes CATSRGGPNRGPRNEQFF.